The 27 T cell receptor beta chains reported below all come from one sample, sequenced in a study of T-cell reconstitution after alpha-beta-depleted transplantation in children. Unique molecular identifiers were incorporated when the TCRbeta library was constructed. One entry per CDR3 protein results from TCRdb running MiXCR on the PCR reads. The sample carries around 370,000 distinct CDR3 sequences, around 10% recorded once. The source material was PBMCs from the stem cell graft donor, sampled from the stem cell graft. Receptors originate from a human donor who donated a stem cell graft to a child with acute lymphoblastic leukemia.

This clonotype appeared many times. The chain recombines TRBV28 with TRBJ2-3; 7 bases line up with TRBD2. J was trimmed by 2 bases and V by 8 bases; bases with no gene match: 16. This CDR3 is 17 amino acids long. The germline CDR1 and CDR2 sequences are MDHEN and SYDVKM. DNA of the CDR3: TGTGCCAGCCCCCCTAGCGGAGGGAGACGTGCCACAGATACGCAGTATTTT. It specifies CASPPSGGRRATDTQYF.

The rearrangement uses TRBV7-9 and TRBJ2-7; weak D call: TRBD2 (7 bases). Trimming shortened V by 5 bases and J by 3 bases, and 14 bases separated the two germline ends. Germline loops: CDR1 SEHNR, CDR2 FQNEAQ (reference sequence). The CDR3 loop spans 14 amino acids. CDR3 bases: TGTGCCAGCAGCCCGGGGGGCAGGGGCTACGAGCAGTACTTC. This gives the protein CASSPGGRGYEQYF.

The chain couples TRBV29-1 to TRBJ2-5; no reliable D call. CDR3 length equals 11 residues. Germline values: CDR1 SQVTM, CDR2 ANQGSEA. V shed 6 bases and J shed 2 bases, with 7 bases lying between them. Here the CDR3 reads CSVIQQETQYF. The CDR3 DNA reads as TGCAGCGTAATCCAACAAGAGACCCAGTACTTC. The whole variable domain, remainder taken from reference TRBV29-1 and TRBJ2-5, is SAVISQKPSRDICQRGTSLTIQCQVDSQVTMMFWYRQQPGQSLTLIATANQGSEATYESGFVIDKFPISRPNLTFSTLTVSNMSPEDSSIYLCSVIQQETQYFGPGTRLLVL.

There are a few counts of this clonotype. The chain combines TRBV5-1 with TRBJ2-1; no reliable D call. The V end was cut by 0 bases, the J end by 0 bases, with 16 bases between. The CDR3 has 18 amino acids. Germline CDR1 SGHRS, CDR2 YFSETQ. The CDR3 here is CASSLVSGHSSSYNEQFF. The CDR3 nucleotides read TGCGCCAGCAGCTTGGTTTCTGGGCACTCGAGCTCCTACAATGAGCAGTTCTTC. Supplemented by reference TRBV5-1 and TRBJ2-1, the full variable domain reads KAGVTQTPRYLIKTRGQQVTLSCSPISGHRSVSWYQQTPGQGLQFLFEYFSETQRNKGNFPGRFSGRQFSNSRSEMNVSTLELGDSALYLCASSLVSGHSSSYNEQFFGPGTRLTVL.

The chain uses TRBV27 and TRBJ2-3; 11 nucleotides match TRBD2. The CDR3 is 15 amino acids. Germline V gene sequence: CDR1 MNHEY, CDR2 SMNVEV (reference sequence). With 7 bases clipped from V and 8 bases from J, the junction kept 11 bases outside the gene matches. DNA of the CDR3: TGTGCCAGCATCCAGACTAGCGGGACGGTGGGTACGCAGTATTTT. As protein: CASIQTSGTVGTQYF.

This clonotype was counted a few times. The chain combines TRBV9 with TRBJ2-1, with TRBD2 matching 11 bases. Germline V lookup: CDR1 SGDLS, CDR2 YYNGEE. The CDR3 loop spans 20 amino acids. V lost 0 bases to trimming and J lost 0 bases; unmatched junction nucleotides: 11. CDR3 loop: CASSVAPGLAAPSSYNEQFF. As DNA, the CDR3 is TGTGCCAGCAGCGTAGCACCGGGACTAGCGGCCCCGAGCTCCTACAATGAGCAGTTCTTC.

In this sample, this clonotype turned up a few times. The rearrangement joins TRBV9 to TRBJ1-5; 7 nucleotides line up with TRBD1. V trimming: 7 bases; J trimming: 2 bases; junction bases outside the gene matches: 0. Per germline, CDR1 SGDLS and CDR2 YYNGEE. The CDR3 has 12 residues. The CDR3 DNA reads TGTGCCAGCGGACAGGGCAATCAGCCCCAGCATTTT. It codes for CASGQGNQPQHF.

This clonotype has only a few counts. The chain employs TRBV6-2 or TRBV6-3 and TRBJ2-2; D tentatively reads TRBD1 or TRBD2 (5 bases each). Germline CDR1 MNHEY, CDR2 SVGEGT. The CDR3 extends over 16 amino acids. V gave up 2 bases and J gave up 6 bases, with 16 bases separating them. The CDR3 is CASSYMRGGLAGELFF. The CDR3 nucleotides read TGTGCCAGCAGTTACATGAGGGGCGGTCTTGCCGGGGAGCTGTTTTTT.

This clonotype was counted between two and nine times. The chain joins TRBV29-1 to TRBJ2-3; perhaps TRBD1 as D (7 bases). This CDR3 comprises 14 residues. From germline, CDR1 is SQVTM and CDR2 ANQGSEA. V lost 2 bases and J 3 bases, leaving 12 bases between the germline ends. The DNA of the CDR3 is TGCAGCGTTGAACCGGCAGGGGGGACAGATACGCAGTATTTT. This translates into CSVEPAGGTDTQYF.

This clonotype was seen a few times. The chain employs TRBV20-1 and TRBJ1-1, with D unresolved. This CDR3 is 13 amino acids long. Looked up from germline, CDR1 is DFQATT and CDR2 is SNEGSKA (reference sequence). V dropped 5 bases and J dropped 1 base, with 11 bases sitting between them. The CDR3 sequence is CSAGTRPNTEAFF. The CDR3 DNA reads TGCAGTGCTGGAACGCGCCCGAACACTGAAGCTTTCTTT.

This clonotype has just one count. One end of the junction does not line up with germline, which may come from a read error. The chain combines TRBV4-3 with TRBJ1-4; no definite D call. CDR1 is LGHNA, CDR2 YSLEER, per germline. The CDR3 covers 13 residues. The CDR3 sequence: CASSEESGRKLFF. The CDR3, as DNA: TGCGCCAGCAGCGAAGAATCCGGGAGAAAACTGTTTTTT.

The genes are TRBV7-2 and TRBJ1-1; D unclear. V lost 5 bases to trimming and J lost 3 bases, with 10 bases between them. This CDR3 spans 13 amino acids. CDR1 and CDR2 (germline): SGHTA, FQGNSA. The chain's CDR3 is CASSQQGYTEAFF. CDR3 nucleotides: TGTGCCAGCAGCCAACAAGGTTACACTGAAGCTTTCTTT.

In this sample, this clonotype turned up a few times. The chain has TRBV7-2 and TRBJ2-7; tentative D call: TRBD2 (6 bases). This CDR3 contains 15 residues. V was cut by 2 bases and J by 6 bases, with 17 bases left in between. Germline CDR1 SGHTA, CDR2 FQGNSA. The CDR3 is CASSLTRDWRTEQYF. CDR3 nucleotides: TGTGCCAGCAGCTTAACCCGGGACTGGAGGACCGAGCAGTACTTC.

This clonotype has a handful of counts. The rearrangement joins TRBV7-6 to TRBJ2-7, with D possibly matching TRBD2 (6 bases). The V gene's germline CDR1 is SGHVS and CDR2 FNYEAQ. The CDR3 is made up of 15 amino acids. Trimming removed 5 bases from V and 5 bases from J, with 19 bases in between. The CDR3 is CASSAEGLYTHEQYF. The CDR3, as DNA: TGTGCCAGCAGCGCGGAGGGTCTCTATACCCACGAGCAGTACTTC.

There are a few counts of this clonotype. This chain uses TRBV28 with TRBJ2-7, with 9 positions matching TRBD1. The CDR3 has 22 residues. V gave up 3 bases and J gave up 0 bases; unmatched junction bases: 24. Germline V gene lookup returns CDR1 MDHEN and CDR2 SYDVKM. In DNA form, the CDR3 reads TGTGCCAGCAGTTTTTTCTGGGTGAGGGGACAGGGACGGGGAAGGAGCTCCTACGAGCAGTACTTC. Translating gives CASSFFWVRGQGRGRSSYEQYF.

V and J are TRBV7-3 and TRBJ2-1; D unclear. The germline V gene encodes CDR1 SGHTA and CDR2 FQGTGA. The V end lost 5 bases, the J end lost 8 bases, and 13 bases lay between the germline ends. The CDR3 spans 13 residues. This CDR3 is CASSQIPRDEQFF. Written as DNA, the CDR3 is TGTGCCAGCAGCCAGATCCCTAGGGATGAGCAGTTCTTC. The full variable domain, in which reference TRBV7-3 and TRBJ2-1 provide the parts outside the CDR3, is GAGVSQTPSNKVTEKGKYVELRCDPISGHTALYWYRQSLGQGPEFLIYFQGTGAADDSGLPNDRFFAVRPEGSVSTLKIQRTERGDSAVYLCASSQIPRDEQFFGPGTRLTVL.

This clonotype came up a few times. The rearrangement links TRBV11-2 to TRBJ2-1, with 11 bases that match TRBD2. The CDR3 contains 16 residues. CDR1 SGHAT and CDR2 FQNNGV come from the germline V gene. V trimming: 3 bases; J trimming: 12 bases; junction bases outside the gene matches: 13. CDR3 sequence reads: CASSFSGRAAGYRQFF. In DNA form, the CDR3 reads TGTGCCAGCAGCTTTAGCGGGAGGGCCGCGGGTTATAGGCAGTTCTTC.

This clonotype was counted only a few times. The chain has TRBV18 and TRBJ1-1; no clear D gene. The V gene's germline CDR1 is KGHSH and CDR2 LQKENI. Trimming removed 1 base from V and 1 base from J, with 10 bases in between. The CDR3 is 15 amino acids. For the CDR3, the DNA is TGTGCCAGCTCACCACGCTCTATAGAGAACACTGAAGCTTTCTTT. It codes for CASSPRSIENTEAFF. Using reference TRBV18 and TRBJ1-1 for the parts outside the CDR3, the full variable domain is NAGVMQNPRHLVRRRGQEARLRCSPMKGHSHVYWYRQLPEEGLKFMVYLQKENIIDESGMPKERFSAEFPKEGPSILRIQQVVRGDSAAYFCASSPRSIENTEAFFGQGTRLTVV.

The rearrangement links TRBV4-2 to TRBJ2-1; D gene ambiguous. The germline gives CDR1 LGHNA, CDR2 YNFKEQ. The CDR3 extends over 15 amino acids. V was clipped by 5 bases and J by 4 bases, with 15 bases between them. CDR3 DNA sequence: TGTGCCAGCAGCTTAAACCTACCCCCGTACAATGAGCAGTTCTTC. Translating gives CASSLNLPPYNEQFF.

This clonotype has only a few counts. The chain is built from TRBV29-1 and TRBJ2-1; 11 bases map to TRBD2. The V segment lost 0 bases and the J segment 2 bases; nucleotides outside the gene matches: 3. Germline V lookup: CDR1 SQVTM, CDR2 ANQGSEA. The CDR3 sequence is 16 residues long. CDR3 sequence: CSVEDPTSGAYNEQFF. CDR3 sequence (DNA): TGCAGCGTTGAAGATCCGACTAGCGGGGCCTACAATGAGCAGTTCTTC.

This clonotype has only a few counts. The rearrangement joins TRBV25-1 to TRBJ2-2, with 9 bases identical to TRBD2. Germline V gene sequence: CDR1 MGHDK, CDR2 SYGVNS. CDR3 length: 17 amino acids. The V and J ends lost 4 bases and 7 bases, in that order; junction bases with no gene match: 13. CDR3 sequence: CASSAKGGRARHGELFF. The CDR3 coding sequence is TGTGCCAGCAGTGCTAAGGGCGGGAGGGCCCGTCACGGGGAGCTGTTTTTT.

This clonotype was seen ten or more times. The CDR3 loop reads CAISEGQTNYGYTF. The CDR3 nucleotides read TGTGCCATCAGTGAGGGACAGACCAACTATGGCTACACCTTC. The gene calls are TRBV10-3 and TRBJ1-2; tentative D call: TRBD1 (6 bases). This CDR3 contains 14 residues. Trimming shortened V by 2 bases and J by 2 bases, and 9 bases separated the two germline ends. CDR1 ENHRY and CDR2 SYGVKD come from the germline V gene.

This clonotype was observed at least ten times. This chain links TRBV27 with TRBJ2-6; 7 nucleotides line up with TRBD2. This CDR3 has 15 residues. V shed 5 bases, J shed 1 base, and the junction held 2 bases outside the gene matches. Germline values: CDR1 MNHEY, CDR2 SMNVEV (reference sequence). The CDR3 DNA reads TGTGCCAGCAGTCGGGGGGTTTCTGGGGCCAACGTCCTGACTTTC. Translating gives CASSRGVSGANVLTF. Filled out from reference TRBV27 and TRBJ2-6, the complete variable domain reads EAQVTQNPRYLITVTGKKLTVTCSQNMNHEYMSWYRQDPGLGLRQIYYSMNVEVTDKGDVPEGYKVSRKEKRNFPLILESPSPNQTSLYFCASSRGVSGANVLTFGAGSRLTVL.

V usage is TRBV20-1 and J usage is TRBJ2-3; D possibly corresponds to TRBD2 (5 bases). Trimming left V 0 bases short and J 2 bases short, with 12 bases between. From germline, CDR1 is DFQATT and CDR2 SNEGSKA (reference sequence). The CDR3 sequence is 15 residues long. The CDR3 coding sequence is TGCAGTGCTAGAGATTCCAAGCGGCACACAGATACGCAGTATTTT. Its translation is CSARDSKRHTDTQYF.

This clonotype has only a few counts. V and J are TRBV5-1 and TRBJ2-2, with D perhaps TRBD1 or TRBD2 (5 bases each). The CDR3 extends over 15 amino acids. Germline V gene data show CDR1 as SGHRS and CDR2 as YFSETQ. Trimming shortened V by 6 bases and J by 0 bases, and 12 bases separated the two germline ends. CDR3 in DNA: TGCGCCAGCAACCACGGGACGGCGAACACCGGGGAGCTGTTTTTT. Its protein product is CASNHGTANTGELFF.

This clonotype was picked up many times. This chain connects TRBV6-6 to TRBJ2-5, with D possibly matching TRBD1 (5 bases). The CDR3 runs 12 residues. Trimming stripped 4 bases from V and 4 bases from J, with 7 bases between. Germline-derived CDR1 and CDR2 are MNHNY and SVGAGI (reference sequence). This CDR3 reads CASSWGRETQYF. In DNA, the CDR3 is TGTGCCAGCAGTTGGGGCCGAGAGACCCAGTACTTC.

The V and J genes are TRBV6-5 and TRBJ1-3, with D unclear. V gave up 2 bases and J gave up 0 bases, with 11 bases separating them. This CDR3 spans 16 amino acids. CDR1 and CDR2 from the germline V gene are MNHEY and SVGAGI. The CDR3 is CASSYAGGGSGNTIYF. The CDR3 DNA follows: TGTGCCAGCAGTTACGCCGGCGGTGGCTCTGGAAACACCATATATTTT.